The source of this TCR beta chain is a study of blood T cells in healthy people across ages. A second PCR of roughly 7 to 11 cycles used a sample-barcoded 5' primer and a J-beta primer mix. Each cDNA molecule carried a tag from a template-switch adaptor that contained 12 random nucleotides. TCRdb recomputed calls from the 5' RACE reads with MiXCR, one row per CDR3 protein. Here the sample spans about 1,800,000 distinct CDR3 sequences, over 25% being singletons. Germline trimming cut 6 bases from V and 5 bases from J; bases unmatched to any gene: 4. The CDR3 sequence is 15 residues long. The germline CDR1 and CDR2 sequences are LNHDA and SQIVND (reference sequence). PBMCs were isolated at a quantity of at least 6.5 million per sample.

The chain couples TRBV19 to TRBJ2-3, with TRBD2 identical over 14 bases. Sequencing was carried out using blood. The sequence was collected from a young woman in good health. The CDR3 is CASRPGLAGEDTQYF. The CDR3, as DNA: TGTGCCAGTAGGCCGGGACTAGCGGGGGAAGATACGCAGTATTTT.